This T cell receptor beta chain is from a study of CD8+ T cells in alopecia areata. Treatment given: oral pan-JAK inhibitor, 5-10 mg twice daily. The CDR3 is made up of 15 amino acids. Germline-derived CDR1 and CDR2 are LGHNA and YSLEER. The V gene lost 0 bases and the J gene lost 3 bases, with 11 bases spanning the gap. In each case, RNA was isolated and then reverse transcribed into cDNA as the sequencing template. The repertoire was sequenced with immunoSEQ multiplex PCR; TCRdb's copy has only in-frame clones and lacks some. The sample includes 150,000 to 200,000 clones, around 64% of them seen just once.

This material consisted of CD4+ T cells sorted from blood, taken between weeks 49 and 50, from a patient treated with tofacitinib. The receptor was isolated from a human donor with alopecia areata. This rearrangement joins TRBV4-3 to TRBJ1-2, with D unclear. The CDR3 sequence: CASSQEYGGHYGYTF. DNA of the CDR3: TGCGCCAGCAGCCAAGAATATGGAGGACACTATGGCTACACCTTC.